The next 31 T cell receptor beta chains were all read from a single sample in a study of control samples from healthy donors and cancer patients (dated by TCRdb to the early 2020s). The library was made by the immunoSEQ multiplex PCR assay. TCRdb re-hosts the immuneACCESS table, in-frame sequences only. Its copies lack some clones; in the studies checked, an unresolved V gene accounts for under half of them, and the cause for the rest is not known. For this sample there are about 110,000 clones; about 89% appear just once. 17% of the sample goes to the ten largest clones. Sequenced: blood. The receptors here all came from a woman aged 45 to 65 in good health.

This clone appeared a single time. The chain joins TRBV11-2 to TRBJ1-6; D call uncertain. The CDR3 spans 12 residues. V lost 4 bases, J lost 14 bases, and 12 bases lay in between. Germline-derived CDR1 and CDR2 are SGHAT and FQNNGV. The CDR3 nucleotides are TGTGCCAGCAGCTACCCCAGGAGGGCCCTCCACTTT. Residues: CASSYPRRALHF.

The rearrangement joins TRBV2 to TRBJ2-3; 12 nucleotides match TRBD2. The ends lost 0 bases at V and 2 bases at J; junction bases unmatched: 3. Germline assignment: CDR1 SNHLY and CDR2 FYNNEI. The CDR3 has 17 residues. The CDR3, as DNA: TGTGCCAGCAGTGAAGCGCGGACTAGCGGGGTCACAGATACGCAGTATTTT. It codes for CASSEARTSGVTDTQYF.

The chain couples TRBV7-3 to TRBJ2-5; D is possibly TRBD1 (6 bases). Deletions cut 0 bases from V and 4 bases from J, with 15 bases between. This CDR3 is built from 16 residues. Per the germline V gene, CDR1 is SGHTA and CDR2 is FQGTGA. For the CDR3, the DNA is TGTGCCAGCAGCTTAACGTCTAGGGGGATCGGAGAGACCCAGTACTTC. This encodes CASSLTSRGIGETQYF. Filled out from reference TRBV7-3 and TRBJ2-5, the complete variable domain reads GAGVSQTPSNKVTEKGKYVELRCDPISGHTALYWYRQSLGQGPEFLIYFQGTGAADDSGLPNDRFFAVRPEGSVSTLKIQRTERGDSAVYLCASSLTSRGIGETQYFGPGTRLLVL.

The V and J genes are TRBV5-8 and TRBJ1-4, with D hard to call. Per the germline V gene, CDR1 is SGHTS and CDR2 is YDEGEE. V was clipped by 3 bases and J by 11 bases, with 5 bases between them. CDR3 length equals 10 residues. CDR3 nucleotide sequence: TGTGCCAGCAGCTGGGTGAAACTGTTTTTT. It yields the protein CASSWVKLFF.

This chain uses TRBV7-2 with TRBJ2-1; 9 bases are shared with TRBD2. Per germline, CDR1 SGHTA and CDR2 FQGNSA. This CDR3 has 17 amino acids. J lost 3 bases, V lost 4 bases, and 10 bases had no gene match. The CDR3 loop is CASSSLGGRAVYNEQFF. The CDR3, as DNA: TGTGCCAGCAGCTCCCTCGGCGGGAGGGCCGTCTACAATGAGCAGTTCTTC. Full variable domain (rest looked up from reference TRBV7-2 and TRBJ2-1): GAGVSQSPSNKVTEKGKDVELRCDPISGHTALYWYRQSLGQGLEFLIYFQGNSAPDKSGLPSDRFSAERTGGSVSTLTIQRTQQEDSAVYLCASSSLGGRAVYNEQFFGPGTRLTVL.

The J gene is TRBJ1-2, the V gene TRBV2; no clear D. Per the germline V gene, CDR1 is SNHLY and CDR2 is FYNNEI. Trimming stripped 0 bases from V and 4 bases from J, with 12 bases between. This CDR3 contains 15 residues. CDR3 in amino acids: CASSEAPNPPYGYTF. DNA for the CDR3: TGTGCCAGCAGTGAAGCCCCCAACCCTCCCTATGGCTACACCTTC.

V is TRBV7-9 and J is TRBJ2-1, with 9 bases matching TRBD2. Germline V lookup: CDR1 SEHNR, CDR2 FQNEAQ (reference sequence). The J segment lost 6 bases and the V segment lost 5 bases, leaving 14 bases of the junction unmatched. The CDR3 consists of 17 residues. This chain's CDR3 is CASSPASGTSRLNEQFF. CDR3 sequence (DNA): TGTGCCAGCAGCCCCGCCTCCGGGACTAGCCGCCTCAATGAGCAGTTCTTC. Full variable domain (outside the CDR3, taken from reference TRBV7-9 and TRBJ2-1): DTGVSQNPRHKITKRGQNVTFRCDPISEHNRLYWYRQTLGQGPEFLTYFQNEAQLEKSRLLSDRFSAERPKGSFSTLEIQRTEQGDSAMYLCASSPASGTSRLNEQFFGPGTRLTVL.

The chain uses TRBV27 and TRBJ1-1; D gene ambiguous. Germline values: CDR1 MNHEY, CDR2 SMNVEV (reference sequence). The CDR3 consists of 14 residues. The DNA of the CDR3 is TGTGCTCTCCGAGTTGAGTATATGAACACTGAAGCTTTCTTT. Translation: CALRVEYMNTEAFF.

CDR3 loop: CASSPGTAGGYTF. DNA for the CDR3: TGTGCCAGTAGTCCAGGGACGGCGGGAGGCTACACCTTC. The chain employs TRBV19 and TRBJ1-2; the D gene is possibly TRBD1 (5 bases). Germline V gene sequence: CDR1 LNHDA, CDR2 SQIVND (reference sequence). The CDR3 loop spans 13 amino acids. Trimming took off 5 bases at V and 8 bases at J, with 15 bases between the two ends.

V usage is TRBV12-5 and J usage is TRBJ2-7, with TRBD1 identical over 8 bases. There are 15 residues in the CDR3. V shed 3 bases, J shed 4 bases, and the junction held 8 bases outside the gene matches. CDR1 LGHNT and CDR2 FRNRAP come from the germline V gene. CDR3 amino acids: CASGLGTGGDYEQYF. CDR3 DNA sequence: TGTGCTAGTGGTTTAGGGACAGGAGGAGATTACGAGCAGTACTTC.

The genes are TRBV6-5 and TRBJ2-2; TRBD2 matches at 10 bases. Per germline, CDR1 MNHEY and CDR2 SVGAGI. Trimming cost V 9 bases and J 4 bases; bases outside gene matches: 8. The CDR3 extends over 15 amino acids. The CDR3 spells CASEIAGGLTGELFF. CDR3 in DNA: TGTGCCAGTGAGATAGCGGGGGGTCTCACCGGGGAGCTGTTTTTT.

The V and J genes are TRBV10-3 and TRBJ2-2; 9 bases are a match to TRBD1. The V segment lost 6 bases and the J segment 2 bases; nucleotides outside the gene matches: 4. The germline CDR1 and CDR2 sequences are ENHRY and SYGVKD. This CDR3 is built from 15 residues. DNA of the CDR3: TGTGCCATCAGATCGGGACAGGGTAACACCGGGGAGCTGTTTTTT. The encoded protein is CAIRSGQGNTGELFF.

V gene TRBV27 combines with J gene TRBJ2-3; D is unresolved. Germline CDR1 reads MNHEY; CDR2 reads SMNVEV (reference sequence). Trimming stripped 1 base from V and 2 bases from J, with 10 bases between. The CDR3 runs to 15 residues. CDR3 amino acids: CASSLYHPVTDTQYF. The DNA of the CDR3 is TGTGCCAGCAGTTTATACCATCCCGTCACAGATACGCAGTATTTT.

This chain connects TRBV19 to TRBJ2-2, with 7 bases identical to TRBD1. The germline CDR1 and CDR2 sequences are LNHDA and SQIVND (reference sequence). V was pared by 9 bases and J by 4 bases, with 5 bases of the junction left unmatched. The CDR3 contains 13 residues. The DNA for the CDR3 is TGTGCCAGAATGGGACAGACCACCGGGGAGCTGTTTTTT. Translation gives CARMGQTTGELFF.

The chain joins TRBV18 to TRBJ2-3; D gene uncertain. The germline CDR1 and CDR2 sequences are KGHSH and LQKENI. Trimming took off 2 bases at V and 3 bases at J, with 3 bases between the two ends. The CDR3 consists of 12 residues. Here the CDR3 reads CASSPITDTQYF. CDR3 bases: TGTGCCAGCTCACCAATTACAGATACGCAGTATTTT.

This sequence joins TRBV7-9 and TRBJ2-3; 9 positions match TRBD2. Trimming took 5 bases from V and 1 from J; bases not matched to a gene: 13. The CDR3 sequence is 18 residues long. Germline V gene sequence: CDR1 SEHNR, CDR2 FQNEAQ (reference sequence). The CDR3 sequence: CASSPIGFSGSRTDTQYF. The CDR3 DNA sequence: TGTGCCAGCAGCCCAATCGGTTTTAGCGGGAGCCGCACAGATACGCAGTATTTT.

The chain combines TRBV12-3 or TRBV12-4 with TRBJ1-2, with D possibly TRBD1 on 5 matching bases. Between the trimmed V and J ends, which lost 5 bases and 4 bases, there was a span of 8 bases. The CDR3 covers 12 residues. CDR3 nucleotide sequence: TGTGCCAGCAGTGACAGTGTCTATGGCTACACCTTC. This codes for CASSDSVYGYTF.

The V call is TRBV19, the J call TRBJ2-3; the match to TRBD2 covers 13 bases. Trimming removed 9 bases from V and 6 bases from J; junction bases left unmatched: 6. Germline V gene lookup returns CDR1 LNHDA and CDR2 SQIVND (reference sequence). The CDR3 consists of 14 residues. In DNA form, the CDR3 reads TGTGCCAGCCGGACTAGCGGGAGTGGGGATACGCAGTATTTT. Its protein is CASRTSGSGDTQYF.

Comments on this clone: At one end, the junction sequence differs from germline, possibly due to a read error. The J gene is TRBJ1-6, the V gene TRBV7-6; no clear D gene. The CDR3 totals 17 residues. From germline, CDR1 is SGHVS and CDR2 FNYEAQ. The CDR3 reads CASSSVGGNRYYSPLHF. The CDR3 coding sequence is TGTGCCAGCAGCTCCGTAGGAGGGAATCGCTATTATTCACCCCTCCACTTT.

CDR3 sequence (DNA): TGTGCCAGCAGCCCCGGCGTTATGAACACTGAAGCTTTCTTT. It encodes CASSPGVMNTEAFF. The chain uses TRBV5-6 and TRBJ1-1; no reliable D call. Trimming took 4 bases from V and 0 from J, leaving 10 bases between them. CDR1 is SGHDT and CDR2 is YYEEEE in the germline V gene. The CDR3 consists of 14 residues.

The chain uses TRBV4-3 and TRBJ2-1; possibly TRBD2 for D (5 bases). The length of the CDR3 is 16 residues. The germline V and J ends were trimmed by 0 bases and 3 bases, with 12 bases remaining between them. CDR1 LGHNA and CDR2 YSLEER come from the germline V gene. The CDR3 loop reads CASSQDLAAVYNEQFF. DNA of the CDR3: TGCGCCAGCAGCCAAGATCTAGCAGCTGTCTACAATGAGCAGTTCTTC.

J is TRBJ1-4 and V is TRBV30; no clear D gene. Germline CDR1 is GTSNPN and CDR2 is SVGIG (reference sequence). CDR3 length equals 13 residues. V was clipped by 1 base and J by 5 bases, with 8 bases between them. CDR3 sequence (DNA): TGTGCCTGGAGTGGGGTCTTGAATGAAAAACTGTTTTTT. Translated, it gives CAWSGVLNEKLFF.

This clone was counted between two and nine times. The chain couples TRBV10-3 to TRBJ2-3, with D maybe TRBD2 (5 bases). This CDR3 spans 13 amino acids. Germline V gene lookup returns CDR1 ENHRY and CDR2 SYGVKD. Trimming removed 10 bases at V and 5 bases at J, with 16 bases between. The CDR3 loop is CATRGSQGDTQYF. The CDR3, as DNA: TGTGCCACCCGAGGGTCTCAAGGAGATACGCAGTATTTT.

This chain connects TRBV7-2 to TRBJ2-1, with 9 positions matching TRBD2. Germline values: CDR1 SGHTA, CDR2 FQGNSA. The V segment lost 3 bases and the J segment 1 base; nucleotides outside the gene matches: 1. The CDR3 consists of 15 residues. CDR3 sequence (DNA): TGTGCCAGCAGCTTCACTAGCGGGTCCTACAATGAGCAGTTCTTC. Its protein product is CASSFTSGSYNEQFF.

The V gene is TRBV5-1, the J gene TRBJ2-1; 11 bases agree with TRBD2. The germline V gene has CDR1 SGHRS and CDR2 YFSETQ. This CDR3 contains 16 residues. Germline trimming cut 4 bases from V and 8 bases from J; bases unmatched to any gene: 11. The CDR3 sequence is CASSAGTSGPLDEQFF. CDR3 DNA sequence: TGCGCCAGCAGCGCCGGGACTAGCGGACCCCTGGATGAGCAGTTCTTC.

V usage is TRBV6-5 and J usage is TRBJ1-5; D perhaps matches TRBD1 (5 bases). The germline gives CDR1 MNHEY, CDR2 SVGAGI. The CDR3 totals 13 residues. Trimming cost V 6 bases and J 8 bases, with 14 bases left between them. As DNA, the CDR3 is TGTGCCAGCAGCTACCGGTCGGGGGAGCCCCAGCATTTT. Protein product: CASSYRSGEPQHF.

This clone appeared once. CDR3 DNA sequence: TGTGCCACTAGGGGACAGTATGGCTACACCTTC. This sequence encodes CATRGQYGYTF. The chain joins TRBV19 to TRBJ1-2; 7 positions match TRBD1. Germline trimming cut 10 bases from V and 5 bases from J; bases unmatched to any gene: 4. This CDR3 region has 11 residues. Germline V gene lookup returns CDR1 LNHDA and CDR2 SQIVND (reference sequence).

V gene TRBV12-3 or TRBV12-4 combines with J gene TRBJ1-1, with a weak D call TRBD1 (6 bases). The CDR3 length is 11 residues. The ends were cut back, 5 bases at V and 8 bases at J, with 9 bases in the middle. CDR3 protein: CASSPDREAFF. DNA for the CDR3: TGTGCCAGCAGTCCCGACAGGGAAGCTTTCTTT.

The CDR3 DNA sequence: TGTGCCAGCAGCTCCCAGCGGGGGACGCAGTATTTT. This encodes CASSSQRGTQYF. J is TRBJ2-3 and V is TRBV7-3, with TRBD2 matching over 8 bases. The CDR3 is 12 residues long. Germline loops: CDR1 SGHTA, CDR2 FQGTGA. V lost 4 bases, J lost 9 bases, and 3 bases stayed unmatched.

The rearrangement links TRBV9 to TRBJ2-7; D remains unclear. Germline CDR1 and CDR2: SGDLS and YYNGEE. Trimming took 0 bases from V and 0 from J, leaving 7 bases between them. The CDR3 has 14 amino acids. The DNA for the CDR3 is TGTGCCAGCAGCGTAGGAGCTGACTCCTACGAGCAGTACTTC. It yields the protein CASSVGADSYEQYF.

The chain employs TRBV4-2 and TRBJ1-2, with D uncertain. From germline, CDR1 is LGHNA and CDR2 YNFKEQ. V lost 4 bases and J 6 bases, leaving 15 bases between the germline ends. The CDR3 contains 14 residues. The CDR3, as DNA: TGTGCCAGCAGCCCCGCCCCGGGTTTGAATGGCTACACCTTC. Protein product: CASSPAPGLNGYTF.